This T cell receptor beta chain stems from a study of monozygotic twins with inflammatory bowel disease (dated by TCRdb to between 2019 and 2020). About the full investigation: In total, about 30 monozygotic twin pairs made up the full study: 19 Danish pairs, all IBD-discordant, plus nine German pairs, of which four were IBD-concordant and five were IBD-discordant. Disease-associated traits were sought mainly through comparisons between IBD patients and their genetically identical healthy co-twins within discordant pairs. Each individual had, on average, about 151 000 unique TCRalpha sequences and 181 000 unique TCRbeta sequences available for analysis.

The full study reports these points: The results gave no support for a single strong signal or clonotype linked to IBD. Different T cell subtypes could not be distinguished in the analysis. No difference in repertoire similarity was observed between concordant and discordant twins, possibly owing to limited statistical power. IBD patients shared fewer clonotypes with other individuals than healthy twins did, most markedly in patients showing signs of disease activity. Because patients were on differing immunosuppressive treatments, the repertoires may have picked up extra background noise and inter-individual variability. TCRbeta repertoire diversity, by inverse Simpson index, was decreased in IBD patients compared with their healthy co-twins.

A roughly 2.7 ml peripheral blood sample was drawn into PAXgene tubes per donor and stored at -80°C. Without any T cell sorting, total RNA was extracted from whole blood using the PAXgene blood miRNA kit on an automated QIAcube. Peripheral blood from monozygotic twin pairs concordant or discordant for inflammatory bowel disease was subjected to deep TCRalpha and TCRbeta repertoire profiling with unique molecular barcoding. For every twin pair, smoking habits were documented, and each individual was categorised as a current, former or never smoker. The library relied on 5' RACE. For each TCR library, 3,500 to 4,000 ng of total RNA was used. For each sample, cDNA synthesis with SMARTScribe reverse transcriptase was split into eight separate reactions. During cDNA synthesis, template switching was used to introduce unique molecular identifiers that contained a 6-nucleotide sample barcode. Two nested PCRs of about 16 and 10 cycles amplified the TCRalpha and TCRbeta cDNA, and bead purification followed each PCR. Before amplification, the cDNA was both treated with uracil DNA-glycosylase and purified with the QIAquick PCR purification kit. In the second PCR, Illumina TruSeq-compatible adapters and sample-specific barcodes were added. Library quality and concentration were assessed using TapeStation and Qubit, and approximately 5 ng of each library was pooled. Sequencing of the pooled libraries was done on an Illumina HiSeq2500 single-index Rapid Run using custom sequencing primers and 2 x 100 bp reads. The study's processing was this. PCR and sequencing errors were corrected by UMI-based consensus assembly using MiGEC version 1.2.6. MiXCR version 2.1.1 was used to carry out V(D)J alignment, clonotype assembly and CDR3 extraction. To normalise gene usage, clonotype sharing and MAIT/NKT TCR abundance, the analysis used the top 1000, 10 000 and 20 000 clonotypes per sample. Diversity was computed as the inverse Simpson index with the vegan R package after downsampling to 27 000 UMIs. Statistical testing used paired Mann-Whitney U tests on the discordant twin pairs and applied Benjamini-Hochberg correction for multiple testing. After TCRdb reprocessed the reads, each CDR3 protein sequence was kept as one row, without DNA. Here the V and J calls rest on TCRdb's processing, not on the authors' analysis. The sample table records 200,000 to 250,000 distinct CDR3 sequences. The ten largest account for around 1.5% of the sample.

A word on this clonotype: This receptor's antigen is unknown.

Sequencing was carried out using blood. This clonotype was obtained from a human donor with ulcerative colitis or Crohn's disease, or a healthy co-twin of an affected twin (not recorded which).

The CDR3 protein sequence reads: CASSVDTTYNEQFF. The V and J genes are TRBV5-1 and TRBJ2-1. As encoded in the germline V gene, CDR1 is SGHRS while CDR2 is YFSETQ. The CDR3 starts with the cysteine, ends with the phenylalanine, and has 14 residues. No DNA sequence was recorded. Joined to the reference TRBV5-1 and TRBJ2-1 proteins, this CDR3 gives the full variable domain: KAGVTQTPRYLIKTRGQQVTLSCSPISGHRSVSWYQQTPGQGLQFLFEYFSETQRNKGNFPGRFSGRQFSNSRSEMNVSTLELGDSALYLCASSVDTTYNEQFFGPGTRLTVL.